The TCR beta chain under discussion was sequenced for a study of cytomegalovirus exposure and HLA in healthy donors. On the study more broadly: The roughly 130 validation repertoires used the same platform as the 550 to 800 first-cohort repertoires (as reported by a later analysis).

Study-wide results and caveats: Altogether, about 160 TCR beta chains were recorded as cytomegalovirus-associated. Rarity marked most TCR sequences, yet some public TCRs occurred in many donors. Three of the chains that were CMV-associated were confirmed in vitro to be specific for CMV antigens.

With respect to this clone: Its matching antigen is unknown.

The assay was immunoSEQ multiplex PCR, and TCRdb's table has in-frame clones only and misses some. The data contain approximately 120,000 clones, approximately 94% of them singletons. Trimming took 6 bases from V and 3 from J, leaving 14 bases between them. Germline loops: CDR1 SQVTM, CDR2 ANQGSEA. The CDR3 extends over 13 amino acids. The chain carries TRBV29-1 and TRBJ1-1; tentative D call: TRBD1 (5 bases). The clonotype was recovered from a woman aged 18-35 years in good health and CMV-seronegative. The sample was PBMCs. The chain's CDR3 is CSVLAGLDTEAFF. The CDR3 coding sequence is TGCAGCGTCTTAGCAGGGCTTGACACTGAAGCTTTCTTT.